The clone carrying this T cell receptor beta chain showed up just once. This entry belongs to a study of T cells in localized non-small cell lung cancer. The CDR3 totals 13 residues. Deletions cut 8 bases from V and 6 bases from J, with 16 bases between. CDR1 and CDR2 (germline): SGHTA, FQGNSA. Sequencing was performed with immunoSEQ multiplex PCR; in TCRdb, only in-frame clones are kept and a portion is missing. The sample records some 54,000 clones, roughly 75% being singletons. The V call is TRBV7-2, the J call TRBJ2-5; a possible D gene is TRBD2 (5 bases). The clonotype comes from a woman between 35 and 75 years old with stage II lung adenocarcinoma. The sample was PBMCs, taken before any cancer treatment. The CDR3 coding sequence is TGTGCCAGCGGAGACCGAGGGATACAGACCCAGTACTTC. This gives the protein CASGDRGIQTQYF.